This paragraph reports one T cell receptor beta chain. The data originate from a study of yellow fever vaccine responses in identical twins. One entry per CDR3 protein results from TCRdb running MiXCR on the RT-PCR reads. The sample has about 18,000 distinct CDR3 sequences; 55% to 65% are singletons. This CDR3 region has 13 residues. The V gene lost 7 bases and the J gene lost 3 bases, with 12 bases spanning the gap. Germline loops: CDR1 LGHNA, CDR2 YNFKEQ. Here the sequenced sample was T cells from blood (PBMCs), unsorted or a sorted subset (not recorded which), taken before or after yellow fever vaccination (not recorded which). The TCR comes from a woman between 18 and 29 years old who received the yellow fever vaccine. The chain couples TRBV4-2 to TRBJ1-2; D is uncertain. The CDR3 spells CASTPLQDYGYTF. The CDR3 DNA reads TGTGCCAGCACCCCCCTTCAGGACTATGGCTACACCTTC.